A selection of T cell receptor beta chains follows, all from one sample in a study of regulatory T cells in long-lasting Graves disease. TCRdb re-called the multiplex PCR reads through MiXCR, storing one row per CDR3 protein. The data contain roughly 440,000 distinct CDR3 sequences, roughly 15% of them singletons. These data were also reused for a study on T cells in Graves' hyperthyroidism and ophthalmopathy.

The starting material was peripheral blood mononuclear cells (PBMCs), obtained at new diagnosis, from a patient treated with antithyroid drugs. The receptors here all came from a woman under 30 with Graves disease. Each CDR3 is given with its conserved first and last residue. The order of the fields is D gene, V gene, clone size, J gene, CDR3 protein, CDR3 DNA. A D gene is named only where the DNA matches it firmly. The size entry is marked missing in some rows and otherwise reads once, few, many or a size class.

d_gene: NA; v_gene: TRBV15; abundance: NA; j_gene: TRBJ1-1; CDR3aa: CATGLGELEVEAFF; CDR3nt: TGTGCCACCGGTCTCGGCGAACTGGAGGTTGAAGCTTTCTTT
d_gene: TRBD2; v_gene: TRBV20-1; abundance: NA; j_gene: TRBJ2-1; CDR3aa: CSASLGGSRTSSLWGRMFF; CDR3nt: TGCAGTGCTAGTTTAGGGGGTTCGCGGACTAGCTCACTATGGGGGAGGATGTTCTTC
d_gene: TRBD1; v_gene: TRBV6-1; abundance: many; j_gene: TRBJ2-7; CDR3aa: CASSEVRTGGNYEQYF; CDR3nt: TGTGCCAGCAGTGAAGTGAGGACAGGGGGTAACTACGAGCAGTACTTC
d_gene: NA; v_gene: TRBV28; abundance: NA; j_gene: TRBJ1-3; CDR3aa: CASSLSPIGGGNTIYF; CDR3nt: TGTGCCAGCAGTTTATCCCCCATAGGGGGGGGAAACACCATATATTTT
d_gene: NA; v_gene: TRBV2; abundance: many; j_gene: TRBJ2-3; CDR3aa: CASRYRSSTDTQYF; CDR3nt: TGTGCCAGCAGGTACAGATCTAGCACAGATACGCAGTATTTT
d_gene: TRBD1; v_gene: TRBV9; abundance: many; j_gene: TRBJ2-1; CDR3aa: CASSPAYRGYEQFF; CDR3nt: TGTGCCAGCAGCCCAGCCTACAGGGGTTATGAGCAGTTCTTC
d_gene: NA; v_gene: TRBV30; abundance: few; j_gene: TRBJ2-1; CDR3aa: CAWRVNEQFF; CDR3nt: TGTGCCTGGAGAGTCAATGAGCAGTTCTTC
d_gene: TRBD1; v_gene: TRBV6-4; abundance: many; j_gene: TRBJ2-7; CDR3aa: CASNGQGTFGSYEQYF; CDR3nt: TGTGCCAGCAACGGACAGGGGACTTTTGGGTCCTACGAGCAGTACTTC
d_gene: TRBD2; v_gene: TRBV7-9; abundance: many; j_gene: TRBJ2-7; CDR3aa: CASSSLTSGNYEQYF; CDR3nt: TGTGCCAGCAGCTCGTTGACTAGCGGCAACTACGAGCAGTACTTC
d_gene: NA; v_gene: TRBV5-1; abundance: NA; j_gene: TRBJ2-2; CDR3aa: CASSRYRGVVSGELFF; CDR3nt: TGCGCCAGCAGCCGGTACCGCGGGGTTGTGTCCGGGGAGCTGTTTTTT
d_gene: TRBD1; v_gene: TRBV28; abundance: many; j_gene: TRBJ2-5; CDR3aa: CASSSPGQGRGETQYF; CDR3nt: TGTGCCAGCAGTTCGCCGGGACAGGGAAGGGGAGAGACCCAGTACTTC
d_gene: NA; v_gene: TRBV13; abundance: NA; j_gene: TRBJ2-3; CDR3aa: CASSLIGEGSTDTQYF; CDR3nt: TGTGCCAGCAGCTTAATCGGGGAAGGTTCCACAGATACGCAGTATTTT
d_gene: TRBD1; v_gene: TRBV7-2; abundance: many; j_gene: TRBJ1-1; CDR3aa: CASSPWTGSLYTEAFF; CDR3nt: TGTGCCAGCAGCCCGTGGACAGGGTCCCTTTACACTGAAGCTTTCTTT
d_gene: TRBD2; v_gene: TRBV18; abundance: many; j_gene: TRBJ2-7; CDR3aa: CASESSGSSYEQYF; CDR3nt: TGTGCCAGCGAATCTAGCGGGAGCTCCTACGAGCAGTACTTC
d_gene: NA; v_gene: TRBV3-1; abundance: few; j_gene: TRBJ1-1; CDR3aa: CASSPITQGVAFF; CDR3nt: TGTGCCAGCAGCCCAATCACCCAAGGAGTAGCTTTCTTT
d_gene: TRBD2; v_gene: TRBV7-9; abundance: NA; j_gene: TRBJ2-7; CDR3aa: CASSSLAGETYEQYF; CDR3nt: TGTGCCAGCAGCTCCCTAGCGGGAGAGACCTACGAGCAGTACTTC
d_gene: NA; v_gene: TRBV5-1; abundance: NA; j_gene: TRBJ2-7; CDR3aa: CASSLISGYEQYF; CDR3nt: TGCGCCAGCAGCTTGATTAGCGGCTACGAGCAGTACTTC
d_gene: TRBD1; v_gene: TRBV18; abundance: NA; j_gene: TRBJ2-1; CDR3aa: CASSFRSRTGGYNEQFF; CDR3nt: TGTGCCAGCTCATTCCGCTCCAGGACAGGGGGGTACAATGAGCAGTTCTTC
d_gene: NA; v_gene: TRBV9; abundance: many; j_gene: TRBJ2-7; CDR3aa: CASSVGLRDGHEQYF; CDR3nt: TGTGCCAGCAGCGTAGGTCTGCGGGACGGGCACGAGCAGTACTTC
d_gene: TRBD1; v_gene: TRBV7-8; abundance: many; j_gene: TRBJ2-1; CDR3aa: CASSPDPTGGNEQFF; CDR3nt: TGTGCCAGCAGCCCCGACCCGACAGGGGGAAATGAGCAGTTCTTC
d_gene: TRBD1; v_gene: TRBV20-1; abundance: few; j_gene: TRBJ2-7; CDR3aa: CSARSGTGIYEQYF; CDR3nt: TGCAGTGCTAGATCCGGGACAGGGATTTACGAGCAGTACTTC
d_gene: NA; v_gene: TRBV4-3; abundance: NA; j_gene: TRBJ2-1; CDR3aa: CASSQAFGTEQFF; CDR3nt: TGCGCCAGCAGCCAAGCGTTTGGGACAGAGCAGTTCTTC
d_gene: NA; v_gene: TRBV29-1; abundance: many; j_gene: TRBJ2-1; CDR3aa: CSVSSIRVNEQFF; CDR3nt: TGCAGCGTCTCTAGCATACGGGTAAATGAGCAGTTCTTC
d_gene: NA; v_gene: TRBV2; abundance: NA; j_gene: TRBJ1-1; CDR3aa: CASSKGTPTNTEAFF; CDR3nt: TGTGCCAGCAGCAAGGGGACACCGACGAACACTGAAGCTTTCTTT
d_gene: NA; v_gene: TRBV12-3/TRBV12-4; abundance: many; j_gene: TRBJ2-5; CDR3aa: CASCLQETQYF; CDR3nt: TGTGCCAGCTGTTTACAAGAGACCCAGTACTTC
d_gene: TRBD1; v_gene: TRBV9; abundance: NA; j_gene: TRBJ1-2; CDR3aa: CASSSGQGTLNYGYTF; CDR3nt: TGTGCCAGCAGCTCGGGACAGGGTACACTTAACTATGGCTACACCTTC
d_gene: NA; v_gene: TRBV6-2/TRBV6-3; abundance: many; j_gene: TRBJ2-1; CDR3aa: CASAGRPSYNEQFF; CDR3nt: TGTGCCAGCGCCGGCAGGCCTTCCTACAATGAGCAGTTCTTC
d_gene: NA; v_gene: TRBV7-2; abundance: few; j_gene: TRBJ2-1; CDR3aa: CASSLVEDEQFF; CDR3nt: TGTGCCAGCAGCTTAGTAGAGGATGAGCAGTTCTTC
d_gene: TRBD2; v_gene: TRBV20-1; abundance: many; j_gene: TRBJ2-1; CDR3aa: CSASDAGAYNEQFF; CDR3nt: TGCAGTGCTAGCGACGCGGGAGCGTACAATGAGCAGTTCTTC
d_gene: NA; v_gene: TRBV2; abundance: many; j_gene: TRBJ2-7; CDR3aa: CASSEWGAQEQYF; CDR3nt: TGTGCCAGCAGTGAATGGGGGGCGCAGGAGCAGTACTTC
d_gene: TRBD1; v_gene: TRBV20-1; abundance: NA; j_gene: TRBJ2-7; CDR3aa: CSARDSPRAEQYF; CDR3nt: TGCAGTGCGAGGGACAGCCCTAGAGCCGAGCAGTACTTC
d_gene: TRBD2; v_gene: TRBV7-3; abundance: once; j_gene: TRBJ2-2; CDR3aa: CASSPHPASGRRTNTGELFF; CDR3nt: TGTGCCAGCAGCCCCCACCCCGCTAGCGGGAGGCGAACGAACACCGGGGAGCTGTTTTTT
d_gene: TRBD2; v_gene: TRBV24-1; abundance: NA; j_gene: TRBJ2-2; CDR3aa: CATSEATSGRGELFF; CDR3nt: TGTGCCACCAGTGAGGCGACTAGCGGGAGAGGGGAGCTGTTTTTT
d_gene: TRBD2; v_gene: TRBV30; abundance: many; j_gene: TRBJ2-5; CDR3aa: CAWSRGGVQETQYF; CDR3nt: TGTGCCTGGAGTAGGGGAGGGGTTCAAGAGACCCAGTACTTC